These 19 T cell receptor beta chains originate from one sample sequenced in a study of cytomegalovirus exposure and HLA in healthy donors. Both 60 Vbeta primers and 13 Jbeta primers went into the PCR. The table came from immunoSEQ multiplex PCR; TCRdb's copy has only in-frame clones and leaves some out. The repertoire holds 65,000 or so clones, around 62% seen once, with around 2.7% in the top ten. Specimen: PBMCs. The receptors stem from a man aged 25-40 years in good health and CMV-seronegative.

The V and J genes are TRBV9 and TRBJ2-1; D may be TRBD1 (6 bases). V shed 1 base and J shed 4 bases, with 15 bases lying between them. The CDR3 length is 16 residues. Germline CDR1 is SGDLS and CDR2 is YYNGEE. The CDR3 loop is CASSVRPTGSYNEQFF. CDR3 bases: TGTGCCAGCAGCGTACGGCCGACAGGATCGTACAATGAGCAGTTCTTC.

The chain joins TRBV7-2 to TRBJ1-1, with 7 nucleotides matching TRBD1. Per germline, CDR1 SGHTA and CDR2 FQGNSA. CDR3 length: 14 residues. V lost 4 bases to trimming and J lost 2 bases; unmatched junction nucleotides: 4. The CDR3 protein is CASSSSGGNTEAFF. The CDR3 DNA reads as TGTGCCAGCAGCTCCTCAGGGGGAAACACTGAAGCTTTCTTT.

The chain couples TRBV6-1 to TRBJ1-5; TRBD1 matches 9 bases. CDR1 and CDR2 (germline): MNHNS, SASEGT. The V gene end was trimmed by 6 bases and the J gene end by 3 bases; junction bases not matched to a gene: 3. CDR3 length equals 14 residues. The CDR3 here is CASRGQGTNQPQHF. The CDR3, as DNA: TGTGCCAGCAGGGGACAGGGAACCAATCAGCCCCAGCATTTT.

This rearrangement joins TRBV5-4 to TRBJ1-1; 9 bases are shared with TRBD1. V lost 4 bases and J lost 6; bases outside the gene matches: 10. CDR3 size: 15 residues. CDR1 is SGHNT, CDR2 YYREEE, per germline (reference sequence). The CDR3 DNA is TGTGCCAGCAGCCCCGCGGGGACAGGGATGGCTGAAGCTTTCTTT. Residues: CASSPAGTGMAEAFF.

In this sample, this clone turned up a few times. The V and J genes are TRBV5-4 and TRBJ2-2, with TRBD2 matching 13 bases. Germline assignment: CDR1 SGHNT and CDR2 YYREEE (reference sequence). The CDR3 extends over 16 amino acids. V lost 4 bases and J lost 4; bases outside the gene matches: 4. CDR3 sequence: CASSPGLAGITGELFF. CDR3 sequence (DNA): TGTGCCAGCAGCCCGGGACTAGCGGGGATCACCGGGGAGCTGTTTTTT.

This clone was recorded only once. The J gene is TRBJ2-2, the V gene TRBV6-5; D possibly corresponds to TRBD2 (7 bases). Trimming took off 0 bases at V and 2 bases at J, with 10 bases between the two ends. From germline, CDR1 is MNHEY and CDR2 SVGAGI. There are 16 residues in the CDR3. The CDR3 nucleotides are TGTGCCAGCAGTTACTCGGGGGGGGCTAACACCGGGGAGCTGTTTTTT. It specifies CASSYSGGANTGELFF.

This clone was detected only a few times. V and J are TRBV7-3 and TRBJ1-5; D uncertain. The ends were cut back, 5 bases at V and 0 bases at J, with 8 bases in the middle. The CDR3 consists of 14 residues. Germline CDR1 SGHTA, CDR2 FQGTGA. This CDR3 is CASSPGGSNQPQHF. The CDR3 DNA reads TGTGCCAGCAGCCCTGGAGGTAGCAATCAGCCCCAGCATTTT.

This clone was counted between two and nine times. The CDR3 here is CASSGLAGNEQFF. The CDR3 DNA is TGTGCCAGCAGCGGACTAGCGGGAAATGAGCAGTTCTTC. The chain links TRBV7-3 to TRBJ2-1; 12 nucleotides align to TRBD2. The CDR3 consists of 13 residues. CDR1 is SGHTA, CDR2 FQGTGA, per germline. V dropped 5 bases and J dropped 7; count of bases not matched to a gene: 0.

This clone was recorded a few times. The rearrangement uses TRBV10-3 and TRBJ1-6, with 7 bases matching TRBD1. Trimming at V came to 11 bases and at J to 8 bases, leaving 9 bases not matched to a gene. From germline, CDR1 is ENHRY and CDR2 SYGVKD. The CDR3 sequence is 13 residues long. CDR3 nucleotide sequence: TGTGCCCTACGACAGGGAGTCGATTCACCCCTCCACTTT. Translation: CALRQGVDSPLHF.

The table lists this clone with a count of one. This chain uses TRBV14 with TRBJ2-5; 8 nucleotides align to TRBD2. CDR1 and CDR2 (germline): SGHDN, FVKESK. CDR3 length: 15 amino acids. J gave up 5 bases and V 5 bases, and 10 bases lay outside the gene matches. The CDR3: CASSGPGLVQETQYF. Here the CDR3 DNA reads TGTGCCAGCAGCGGACCGGGACTAGTGCAGGAGACCCAGTACTTC. Drawing the rest from reference TRBV14 and TRBJ2-5, the complete variable domain is EAGVTQFPSHSVIEKGQTVTLRCDPISGHDNLYWYRRVMGKEIKFLLHFVKESKQDESGMPNNRFLAERTGGTYSTLKVQPAELEDSGVYFCASSGPGLVQETQYFGPGTRLLVL.

This clone was observed a single time. J is TRBJ2-1 and V is TRBV5-6; D is ambiguous. V shed 2 bases and J shed 6 bases, with 9 bases lying between them. The CDR3 is 13 amino acids. Per the germline V gene, CDR1 is SGHDT and CDR2 is YYEEEE. The CDR3 DNA sequence: TGTGCCAGCAGCTTCTACTGGAGCAATGAGCAGTTCTTC. This codes for CASSFYWSNEQFF.

V usage is TRBV11-2 and J usage is TRBJ2-2; TRBD1 might be the D (6 bases). The V gene lost 0 bases and the J gene lost 4 bases, with 9 bases spanning the gap. CDR1 and CDR2 from the germline V gene are SGHAT and FQNNGV. The CDR3 runs to 15 residues. CDR3 coding DNA: TGTGCCAGCAGCTTAGAGGGGGCAGGCACCGGGGAGCTGTTTTTT. Translation: CASSLEGAGTGELFF.

At least ten counts were recorded for this clone. This chain links TRBV27 with TRBJ2-1; no reliable D call. Deletions cut 4 bases from V and 9 bases from J, with 13 bases between. This CDR3 contains 13 residues. CDR1 is MNHEY, CDR2 SMNVEV, per germline (reference sequence). DNA for the CDR3: TGTGCCAGCAGTTCTGGTAAAGGCGGTGAGCAGTTCTTC. Its translation is CASSSGKGGEQFF.

J is TRBJ2-3 and V is TRBV7-2, with 8 bases that match TRBD2. CDR3 length: 13 amino acids. J lost 2 bases, V lost 11 bases, and 6 bases had no gene match. CDR1 is SGHTA and CDR2 is FQGNSA in the germline V gene. In DNA form, the CDR3 reads TGTGCCTCGGGAGGGCTGTACACAGATACGCAGTATTTT. This translates into CASGGLYTDTQYF.

The genes are TRBV5-1 and TRBJ1-6, with unresolved D. This CDR3 comprises 14 residues. Between the trimmed V and J ends, which lost 0 bases and 4 bases, there was a span of 5 bases. CDR1 and CDR2 (germline): SGHRS, YFSETQ. CDR3 bases: TGCGCCAGCAGCTTGGACGGGTATAATTCACCCCTCCACTTT. Its translation is CASSLDGYNSPLHF.

V and J are TRBV7-2 and TRBJ1-2; perhaps TRBD1 as D (5 bases). The germline gives CDR1 SGHTA, CDR2 FQGNSA. This CDR3 comprises 15 residues. V lost 1 base and J lost 4, with 13 bases in between. CDR3 coding DNA: TGTGCCAGCAGCTTAGGGCCCCGAAGGGGCTATGGCTACACCTTC. Protein product: CASSLGPRRGYGYTF.

The J gene is TRBJ1-2, the V gene TRBV30, with a possible D match to TRBD1 (6 bases). The CDR3 length is 13 residues. The V gene's germline CDR1 is GTSNPN and CDR2 SVGIG (reference sequence). V was shortened by 3 bases and J by 3 bases, with 11 bases between the two germline ends. The CDR3 bases are TGTGCCTGGAGGACAGGTCTACACTATGGCTACACCTTC. It codes for CAWRTGLHYGYTF.

This clone appeared a few times. DNA of the CDR3: TGTGCCAGTAGTATTACAGGGGTCTACTCACCCCTCCACTTT. Encoded protein: CASSITGVYSPLHF. The rearrangement uses TRBV19 and TRBJ1-6; 7 nucleotides align to TRBD1. J was trimmed by 10 bases and V by 3 bases; bases with no gene match: 6. Germline loops: CDR1 LNHDA, CDR2 SQIVND (reference sequence). This CDR3 comprises 14 residues. Filled out from reference TRBV19 and TRBJ1-6, the complete variable domain reads DGGITQSPKYLFRKEGQNVTLSCEQNLNHDAMYWYRQDPGQGLRLIYYSQIVNDFQKGDIAEGYSVSREKKESFPLTVTSAQKNPTAFYLCASSITGVYSPLHFGNGTRLTVT.

The gene calls are TRBV19 and TRBJ1-2; unclear D gene. Between the trimmed V and J ends, which lost 3 bases and 4 bases, there was a span of 9 bases. The CDR3 loop spans 13 amino acids. Germline V gene sequence: CDR1 LNHDA, CDR2 SQIVND (reference sequence). The CDR3 region is CASSMEGGYGYTF. CDR3 bases: TGTGCCAGTAGTATGGAGGGCGGCTATGGCTACACCTTC.